These 21 T cell receptor beta chains originate from one sample sequenced in a study of blood T cell repertoires in COVID-19. TCRdb's table, derived via immunoSEQ multiplex PCR, lists solely in-frame clones and lacks some. The repertoire consists of some 330,000 clones, with more than 75% occurring once and the leading ten covering less than 4.5%. What was sequenced was PBMCs or T cells enriched from blood (not recorded which). The receptors derive from a man under 40 who had recovered from COVID-19.

The rearrangement joins TRBV18 to TRBJ1-2; possible D gene TRBD1, 5 bases. There are 16 residues in the CDR3. Germline V gene data show CDR1 as KGHSH and CDR2 as LQKENI. The V and J ends lost 3 bases and 1 base respectively, with 15 bases between them. The CDR3 nucleotides are TGTGCCAGCTCACCTCCGGATTGGGGGGATAACTATGGCTACACCTTC. Its translation: CASSPPDWGDNYGYTF.

The J gene is TRBJ2-3, the V gene TRBV7-2, with 10 positions matching TRBD2. From germline, CDR1 is SGHTA and CDR2 FQGNSA. This CDR3 is 16 amino acids long. V was clipped by 2 bases and J by 4 bases; unmatched bases: 6. The CDR3 bases are TGTGCCAGCAGCTTACAGTCTAGCGGGAGTCCAGATACGCAGTATTTT. Residues: CASSLQSSGSPDTQYF.

The chain carries TRBV29-1 and TRBJ2-5; perhaps TRBD2 as D (7 bases). In germline, CDR1 is SQVTM, CDR2 ANQGSEA. V lost 4 bases and J 8 bases, leaving 14 bases between the germline ends. The CDR3 is made up of 12 amino acids. The CDR3, as DNA: TGCAGCGTTGTGGGGGGGGCCGAAACCCAGTACTTC. This codes for CSVVGGAETQYF. The variable domain in full, completed from reference TRBV29-1 and TRBJ2-5, reads SAVISQKPSRDICQRGTSLTIQCQVDSQVTMMFWYRQQPGQSLTLIATANQGSEATYESGFVIDKFPISRPNLTFSTLTVSNMSPEDSSIYLCSVVGGAETQYFGPGTRLLVL.

This clone was observed a single time. The chain employs TRBV4-1 and TRBJ2-1; 11 bases line up with TRBD1. CDR3 length equals 15 residues. V shed 0 bases, J shed 5 bases, and the junction held 0 bases outside the gene matches. Germline loops: CDR1 MGHRA, CDR2 YSYEKL. The CDR3 here is CASSQEGQGDNEQFF. In nucleotides, the CDR3 is TGCGCCAGCAGCCAAGAGGGACAGGGGGACAATGAGCAGTTCTTC.

This clone was found once. The V gene is TRBV18, the J gene TRBJ1-5, with unresolved D. With 3 bases removed from V and 0 bases from J, the gap between germline ends came to 12 bases. From germline, CDR1 is KGHSH and CDR2 LQKENI. CDR3 size: 16 residues. The DNA of the CDR3 is TGTGCCAGCTCACCCAGGATGACCGATAGCAATCAGCCCCAGCATTTT. Protein product: CASSPRMTDSNQPQHF.

The rearrangement uses TRBV5-1 and TRBJ1-1; D is unresolved. V was cut by 4 bases and J by 4 bases, with 20 bases left in between. The CDR3 spans 16 residues. Germline V gene data show CDR1 as SGHRS and CDR2 as YFSETQ. The CDR3 loop is CASSTRTEGLGTEAFF. The DNA of the CDR3 is TGCGCCAGCAGCACGCGGACGGAGGGTTTAGGCACTGAAGCTTTCTTT.

The chain joins TRBV5-5 to TRBJ2-7, with D possibly matching TRBD1 (6 bases). V was cut by 4 bases and J by 1 base, with 9 bases left in between. The CDR3 is made up of 13 amino acids. The germline V gene has CDR1 SGHKS and CDR2 YYEKEE (reference sequence). The CDR3 here is CASSTGHSYEQYF. In nucleotides, the CDR3 is TGTGCCAGCAGCACGGGACATTCCTACGAGCAGTACTTC.

This clone was counted a few times. The chain combines TRBV24-1 with TRBJ1-1; 8 bases fit TRBD1. Trimming removed 2 bases from V and 5 bases from J; junction bases left unmatched: 6. The CDR3 is made up of 15 amino acids. From germline, CDR1 is KGHDR and CDR2 SFDVKD. Here the CDR3 reads CATSDSTGGGTEAFF. The CDR3 DNA reads TGTGCCACCAGTGATTCAACAGGGGGTGGGACTGAAGCTTTCTTT.

J is TRBJ1-5 and V is TRBV7-9; D is unclear. The CDR3 has 16 residues. The V gene lost 0 bases and the J gene lost 7 bases, with 16 bases spanning the gap. Germline CDR1 is SEHNR and CDR2 is FQNEAQ (reference sequence). The CDR3 protein is CASSLARSEARQPQHF. The CDR3 DNA follows: TGTGCCAGCAGCTTAGCGCGTTCGGAAGCGAGGCAGCCCCAGCATTTT.

The rearrangement uses TRBV14 and TRBJ2-7, with a tentative D call TRBD1 (6 bases). V lost 4 bases, J lost 3 bases, and 10 bases lay in between. The CDR3 extends over 13 amino acids. Germline-derived CDR1 and CDR2 are SGHDN and FVKESK. The CDR3 DNA reads TGTGCCAGCAGCCCAGGACAGTACTACGAGCAGTACTTC. Protein sequence: CASSPGQYYEQYF.

V is TRBV6-5 and J is TRBJ1-5, with TRBD1 identical over 8 bases. There are 16 residues in the CDR3. Germline loops: CDR1 MNHEY, CDR2 SVGAGI. Trimming cost V 2 bases and J 2 bases; bases outside gene matches: 5. The DNA for the CDR3 is TGTGCCAGCAGTTACCGGGCAGGGGGCGGCAATCAGCCCCAGCATTTT. It yields the protein CASSYRAGGGNQPQHF.

The V gene is TRBV2, the J gene TRBJ2-3; 10 bases agree with TRBD2. Trimming took 6 bases from V and 4 from J; bases not matched to a gene: 10. CDR3 length: 16 residues. Germline V gene data show CDR1 as SNHLY and CDR2 as FYNNEI. CDR3 residues: CASSPGSGRGSDTQYF. The CDR3 region has the DNA TGTGCCAGCAGCCCCGGGAGCGGGAGGGGATCAGATACGCAGTATTTT.

V and J are TRBV27 and TRBJ1-2; D remains unclear. Looked up from germline, CDR1 is MNHEY and CDR2 is SMNVEV (reference sequence). The CDR3 is made up of 14 amino acids. V lost 5 bases and J 0 bases, leaving 10 bases between the germline ends. The chain's CDR3 is CASSPDGANYGYTF. In nucleotides, the CDR3 is TGTGCCAGCAGTCCGGACGGGGCTAACTATGGCTACACCTTC.

The CDR3 nucleotides are TGTGCCAGCTCACCGGTAGTCTTTCCGGCTAATGAAAAACTGTTTTTT. It translates to CASSPVVFPANEKLFF. The chain recombines TRBV18 with TRBJ1-4, with D unclear. The V end lost 3 bases, the J end lost 3 bases, and 14 bases lay between the germline ends. This CDR3 has 16 amino acids. CDR1 is KGHSH and CDR2 is LQKENI in the germline V gene.

This chain joins TRBV5-1 and TRBJ2-7, with D uncertain. Germline V gene data show CDR1 as SGHRS and CDR2 as YFSETQ. This CDR3 comprises 13 residues. Trimming stripped 1 base from V and 5 bases from J, with 10 bases between. CDR3 bases: TGCGCCAGCAGCTTGAGCGAGAGTAACGAGCAGTACTTC. This sequence encodes CASSLSESNEQYF.

This clone showed up just once. The V gene is TRBV27, the J gene TRBJ2-5; D is possibly TRBD2 (7 bases). This CDR3 is built from 14 residues. The V end was cut by 5 bases, the J end by 7 bases, with 17 bases between. Per the germline V gene, CDR1 is MNHEY and CDR2 is SMNVEV (reference sequence). The CDR3 loop reads CASSLTGGPGTQYF. The CDR3 DNA sequence: TGTGCCAGCAGTCTGACGGGGGGCCCGGGGACCCAGTACTTC.

The V gene is TRBV5-5, the J gene TRBJ2-7; 7 bases are a match to TRBD1. The ends lost 4 bases at V and 5 bases at J; junction bases unmatched: 6. Germline loops: CDR1 SGHKS, CDR2 YYEKEE (reference sequence). CDR3 size: 13 residues. This CDR3 is CASSGTDPHEQYF. In DNA, the CDR3 is TGTGCCAGCAGCGGGACAGACCCCCACGAGCAGTACTTC.

The chain recombines TRBV27 with TRBJ2-1; tentative D call: TRBD1 (6 bases). Between the trimmed V and J ends, which lost 4 bases and 0 bases, there was a span of 10 bases. Germline-derived CDR1 and CDR2 are MNHEY and SMNVEV (reference sequence). CDR3 size: 15 residues. The CDR3 DNA sequence: TGTGCCAGCAGTTACGACAGGAGCTCCTACAATGAGCAGTTCTTC. It is translated as CASSYDRSSYNEQFF.

V usage is TRBV5-1 and J usage is TRBJ1-2; D is undetermined. Germline assignment: CDR1 SGHRS and CDR2 YFSETQ. This CDR3 contains 14 residues. V was pared by 4 bases and J by 0 bases, with 10 bases between. The CDR3 region has the DNA TGCGCCAGCAGCCCAGGCCCGACTAACTATGGCTACACCTTC. As protein: CASSPGPTNYGYTF.

The J gene is TRBJ2-7, the V gene TRBV6-4, with D uncertain. V shed 6 bases and J shed 4 bases, with 13 bases lying between them. Germline assignment: CDR1 MRHNA and CDR2 SNTAGT. The CDR3 has 13 amino acids. CDR3 residues: CASSSFAGYEQYF. CDR3 bases: TGTGCCAGCAGCAGTTTCGCAGGATACGAGCAGTACTTC.

This clone has just one count. V and J are TRBV7-9 and TRBJ2-1; 8 bases are a match to TRBD2. The germline V gene encodes CDR1 SEHNR and CDR2 FQNEAQ (reference sequence). The CDR3 loop spans 15 amino acids. Losses at the gene ends were 2 bases for V and 8 bases for J; bases not matched to a gene: 8. Here the CDR3 reads CASSLIAGSRDEQFF. CDR3 in DNA: TGTGCCAGCAGCTTAATAGCGGGGAGTCGGGATGAGCAGTTCTTC.